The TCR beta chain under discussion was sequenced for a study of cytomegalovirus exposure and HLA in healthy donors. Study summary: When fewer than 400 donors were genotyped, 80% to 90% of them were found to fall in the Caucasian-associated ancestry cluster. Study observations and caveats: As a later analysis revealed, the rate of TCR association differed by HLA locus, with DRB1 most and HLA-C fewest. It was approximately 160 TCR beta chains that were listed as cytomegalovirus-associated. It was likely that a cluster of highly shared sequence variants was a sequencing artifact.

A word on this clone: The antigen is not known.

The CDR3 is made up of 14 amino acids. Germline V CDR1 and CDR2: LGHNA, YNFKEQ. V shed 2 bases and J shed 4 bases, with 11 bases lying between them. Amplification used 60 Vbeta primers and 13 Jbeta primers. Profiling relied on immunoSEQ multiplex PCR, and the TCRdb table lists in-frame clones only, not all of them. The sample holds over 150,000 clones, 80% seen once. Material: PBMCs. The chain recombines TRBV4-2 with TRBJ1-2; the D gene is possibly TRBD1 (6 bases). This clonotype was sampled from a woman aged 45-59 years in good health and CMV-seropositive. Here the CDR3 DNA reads TGTGCCAGCAGCCAATTAGACAGGACCTATGGCTACACCTTC. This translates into CASSQLDRTYGYTF.